This T cell receptor beta chain was sequenced during a study of cytomegalovirus exposure and HLA in healthy donors. The CDR3 spans 13 residues. Germline values: CDR1 SEHNR, CDR2 FQNEAQ (reference sequence). Trimming removed 5 bases at V and 1 base at J, with 8 bases between. Findings and limits, study-wide: Listed as cytomegalovirus-associated were over 150 TCR beta chains.

Worth noting for this clone: The antigen remains unidentified.

PCR used 60 Vbeta primers and 13 Jbeta primers. Method: immunoSEQ multiplex PCR; TCRdb's copy keeps in-frame clones and lacks some. The repertoire shows tens of thousands of clones; the top ten hold around 0.6%. This clonotype was obtained from a man over 45 in good health and CMV-seronegative. The specimen sequenced was PBMCs. The V and J genes are TRBV7-9 and TRBJ2-5; TRBD2 is a possible D gene (6 bases). The CDR3 bases are TGTGCCAGCAGCGTGGGACTCCAAGAGACCCAGTACTTC. It yields the protein CASSVGLQETQYF.